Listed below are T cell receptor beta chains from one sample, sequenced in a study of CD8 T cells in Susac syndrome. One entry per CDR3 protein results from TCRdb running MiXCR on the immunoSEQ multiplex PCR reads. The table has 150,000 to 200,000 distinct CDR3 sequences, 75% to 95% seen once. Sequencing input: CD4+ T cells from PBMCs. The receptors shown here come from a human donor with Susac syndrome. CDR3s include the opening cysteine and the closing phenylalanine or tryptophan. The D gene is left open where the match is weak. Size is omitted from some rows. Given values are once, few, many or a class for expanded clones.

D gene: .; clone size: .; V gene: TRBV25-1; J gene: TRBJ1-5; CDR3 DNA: TGTGCCAGCAGTGAAGGGTCCGGGTTCAATCAGCCCCAGCATTTT; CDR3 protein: CASSEGSGFNQPQHF
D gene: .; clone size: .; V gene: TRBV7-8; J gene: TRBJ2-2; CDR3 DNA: TGTGCCAGCAGCATACGGCAGGGAGGCGGGGAGCTGTTTTTT; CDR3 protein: CASSIRQGGGELFF
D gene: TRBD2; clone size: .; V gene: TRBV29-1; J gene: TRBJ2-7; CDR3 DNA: TGCAGCGTACGACTAGCCCGCAAGAACGAGCAGTACTTC; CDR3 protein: CSVRLARKNEQYF
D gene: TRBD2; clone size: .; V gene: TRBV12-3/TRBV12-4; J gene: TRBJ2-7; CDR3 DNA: TGTGCCAGCAGACGGACTAGCGGGAACCACGAGCAGTACTTC; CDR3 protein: CASRRTSGNHEQYF
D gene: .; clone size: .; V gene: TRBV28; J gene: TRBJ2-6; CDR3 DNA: TGTGCCAGCATAAGTGGGGCCAACGTCCTGACTTTC; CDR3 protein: CASISGANVLTF
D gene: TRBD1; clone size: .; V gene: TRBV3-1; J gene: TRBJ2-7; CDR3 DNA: TGTGCCAGCAGCCGATCCGGGACAGACTCCTACGAGCAGTACTTC; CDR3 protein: CASSRSGTDSYEQYF
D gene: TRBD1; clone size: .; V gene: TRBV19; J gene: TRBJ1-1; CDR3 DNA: TGTGCCAGTAGTATCGGTCGACAGGGACAAGCTTTTGAAGCTTTCTTT; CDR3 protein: CASSIGRQGQAFEAFF
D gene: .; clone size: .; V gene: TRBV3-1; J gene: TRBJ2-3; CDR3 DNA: TGTGCCAGCAGCCCGGACGGCACAGATACGCAGTATTTT; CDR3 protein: CASSPDGTDTQYF
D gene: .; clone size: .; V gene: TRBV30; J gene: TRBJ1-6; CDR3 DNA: TGTGCCTGGAGTGTACCCGGCAGGGGCAGGACACCCCTCCACTTT; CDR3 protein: CAWSVPGRGRTPLHF
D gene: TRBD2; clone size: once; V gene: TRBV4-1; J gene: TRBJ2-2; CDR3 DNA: TGCGCCAGCAGGAGTCGGCGGGGGGGCGTGGACGGGGAGCTGTTTTTT; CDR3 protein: CASRSRRGGVDGELFF
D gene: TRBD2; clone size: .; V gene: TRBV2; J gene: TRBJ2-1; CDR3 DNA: TGTGCCAGCAGTGAAGCGCTTCGGAGGACTAGAAGGGAGCAGTTCTTC; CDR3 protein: CASSEALRRTRREQFF
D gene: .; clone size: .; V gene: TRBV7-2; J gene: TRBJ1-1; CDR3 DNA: TGTGCCAGCAGCTTAAGAACAGGCCCCATGAACACTGAAGCTTTCTTT; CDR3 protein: CASSLRTGPMNTEAFF
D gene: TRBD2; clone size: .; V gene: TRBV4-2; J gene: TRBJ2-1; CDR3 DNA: TGTGCCAGCAGCCCATGGACTAGCGGGAGCCAGTTCTTC; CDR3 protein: CASSPWTSGSQFF
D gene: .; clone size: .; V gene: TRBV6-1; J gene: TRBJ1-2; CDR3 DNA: TGTGCCAGCAGTGAAGAGAGAGATTACTATGGCTACACCTTC; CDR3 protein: CASSEERDYYGYTF
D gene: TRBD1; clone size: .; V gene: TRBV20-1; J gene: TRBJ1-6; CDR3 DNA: TGCAGTGCTAGAAGGACAGGGGCCTATGGTAATTCACCCCTCCACTTT; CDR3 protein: CSARRTGAYGNSPLHF
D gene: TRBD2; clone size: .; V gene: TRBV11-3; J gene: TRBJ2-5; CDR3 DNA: TGTGCCAGCAGCTTAGGCGGGGGAGACGAGACCCAGTACTTC; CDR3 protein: CASSLGGGDETQYF
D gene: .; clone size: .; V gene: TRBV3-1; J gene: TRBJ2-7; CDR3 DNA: TGTGCCAGCAGCCAAGAAGGCTGGGGCGGCGAGCAGTACTTC; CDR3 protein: CASSQEGWGGEQYF
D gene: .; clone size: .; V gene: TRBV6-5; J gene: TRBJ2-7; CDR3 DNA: TGTGCCAGCAGTTACTCGATCGGGTACGAGCAGTACTTC; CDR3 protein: CASSYSIGYEQYF
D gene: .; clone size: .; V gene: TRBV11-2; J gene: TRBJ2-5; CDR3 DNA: TGTGCCAGCAGCTTAGATGTCTGGGAGACCCAGTACTTC; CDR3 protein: CASSLDVWETQYF
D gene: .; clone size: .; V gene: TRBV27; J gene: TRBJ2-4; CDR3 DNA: TGTGCCAGCAGTTCTCGAGGACCTTCGAACATTCAGTACTTC; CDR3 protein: CASSSRGPSNIQYF
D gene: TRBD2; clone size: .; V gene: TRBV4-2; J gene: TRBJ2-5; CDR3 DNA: TGTGCCAGCAGCCAAAACCCCCCACTAGCGGGAGCGACCCAGTACTTC; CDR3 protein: CASSQNPPLAGATQYF
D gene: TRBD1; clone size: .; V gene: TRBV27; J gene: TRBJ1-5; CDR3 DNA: TGTGCCAGCAGCTCGGGACAGTTTACTGAGCCCCAGCATTTT; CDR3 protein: CASSSGQFTEPQHF
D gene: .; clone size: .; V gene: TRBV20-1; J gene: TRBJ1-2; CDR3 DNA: TGCAGTGCTAGAGGGCCAGGGGATGGCTACACCTTC; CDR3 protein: CSARGPGDGYTF
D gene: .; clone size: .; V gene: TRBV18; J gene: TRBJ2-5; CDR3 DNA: TGTGCCAGCTCACAAAACCAGTACCAAGAGACCCAGTACTTC; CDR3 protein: CASSQNQYQETQYF
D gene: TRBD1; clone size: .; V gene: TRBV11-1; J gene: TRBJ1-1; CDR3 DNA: TGTGCCAGCAGCCAAGACAGGGGCCAAAGGGCTTTCTTT; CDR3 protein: CASSQDRGQRAFF